This record covers a single T cell receptor beta chain. As yet, its antigen is unknown. This sample is part of a study of shared clonotypes between healthy human individuals. Original processing notes: ImmunoSEQ sequences covered only the junction and lacked quality scores; filtering therefore differed. The protocol was immunoSEQ multiplex PCR, while the TCRdb copy is restricted to in-frame clones and leaves out a portion. V, J and clone size are those of that table, while D and trimming were read from the DNA. The sample lists roughly 1.5 million clones, 98% seen once, with 0.4% to 0.45% in the top ten. The study, taken as a whole, reports: Shared clonotypes across all four donors exceeded non-shared ones in generation probability.

The V end lost 4 bases, the J end lost 0 bases, and 16 bases lay between the germline ends. The length of the CDR3 is 17 residues. In germline, CDR1 is LNHDA, CDR2 SQIVND (reference sequence). This chain uses TRBV19 with TRBJ1-5; a possible D gene is TRBD1 (6 bases). This TCR was sampled from a man in his thirties or forties in good health. Source material: naive CD4+ T cells sorted from blood. Regarding subset: CD45RA+ positively selected. DNA of the CDR3: TGTGCCAGTAGTACTACGAAAAGGGGGGTTAGCAATCAGCCCCAGCATTTT. It specifies CASSTTKRGVSNQPQHF.